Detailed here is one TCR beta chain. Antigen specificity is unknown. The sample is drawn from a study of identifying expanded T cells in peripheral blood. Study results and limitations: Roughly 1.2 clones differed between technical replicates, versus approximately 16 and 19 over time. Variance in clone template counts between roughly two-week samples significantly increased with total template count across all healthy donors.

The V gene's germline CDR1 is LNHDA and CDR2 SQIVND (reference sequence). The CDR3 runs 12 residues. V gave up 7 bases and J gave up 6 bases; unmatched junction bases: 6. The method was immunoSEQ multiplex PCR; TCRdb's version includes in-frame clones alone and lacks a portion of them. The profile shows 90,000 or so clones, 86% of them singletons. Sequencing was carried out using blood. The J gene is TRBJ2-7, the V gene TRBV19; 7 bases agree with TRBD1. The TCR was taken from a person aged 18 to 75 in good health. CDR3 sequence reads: CASTPGGSEQYF. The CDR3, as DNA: TGTGCCAGTACCCCAGGGGGAAGCGAGCAGTACTTC. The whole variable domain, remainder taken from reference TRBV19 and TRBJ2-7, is DGGITQSPKYLFRKEGQNVTLSCEQNLNHDAMYWYRQDPGQGLRLIYYSQIVNDFQKGDIAEGYSVSREKKESFPLTVTSAQKNPTAFYLCASTPGGSEQYFGPGTRLTVT.